This TCR beta chain derives from a study of blood T cell repertoires in COVID-19. Study-level information: T cells, B-cell-depleted T cells, or PBMCs provided the cDNA or gDNA that served as material.

Per the study methods: By means of reference gene primer amplification, nucleated cell counts were estimated. Assay used: immunoSEQ multiplex PCR; TCRdb lists only in-frame clones, some missing. That table supplies the V and J calls and clone size; D and trimming were determined from the DNA. The data hold roughly 110,000 clones, with around nine tenths observed a single time. This clone has just one count. The specimen sequenced was peripheral blood. This receptor was obtained from a woman aged 30 to 39 with acute or convalescent COVID-19.

The CDR3 sequence is CASRTGSSGNTIYF. The DNA of the CDR3 is TGTGCCAGCAGGACAGGTAGCTCTGGAAACACCATATATTTT. The chain employs TRBV28 and TRBJ1-3, with a tentative D call TRBD1 (6 bases). CDR3 length: 14 residues. The V end was cut by 6 bases, the J end by 0 bases, with 9 bases between. CDR1 is MDHEN and CDR2 is SYDVKM in the germline V gene.